The clone carrying this T cell receptor beta chain was seen a few times. Antigen unknown. The data are from a study of beta chain features in type 1 diabetes. Study-level findings and limits: In all four CD4+ subsets, TCRB CDR3 length was significantly, moderately reduced in type 1 diabetes. Shorter templates may be favored by PCR, equally so in patients and controls. Lower insertion and higher deletion counts appeared at VDJ junctions in type 1 diabetes patients.

J lost 7 bases, V lost 4 bases, and 3 bases had no gene match. CDR3 length: 13 amino acids. CDR1 and CDR2 from the germline V gene are SQVTM and ANQGSEA. Sequencing targeted expressed TCRB transcripts, as all isolated RNA had been reverse transcribed. This table comes from immunoSEQ multiplex PCR, and its TCRdb copy is limited to in-frame clones, with some not included. The repertoire holds under 350,000 clones, with 20% to 25% as singletons. The chain couples TRBV29-1 to TRBJ2-1, with 11 bases aligning to TRBD2. Sequencing was performed on naive CD4+ T cells from blood. This sequence was found in a woman in her twenties or thirties with type 1 diabetes. CDR3 DNA: TGCAGCGTTGCTAGCGGGAGGATGAATGAGCAGTTCTTC. This encodes CSVASGRMNEQFF.